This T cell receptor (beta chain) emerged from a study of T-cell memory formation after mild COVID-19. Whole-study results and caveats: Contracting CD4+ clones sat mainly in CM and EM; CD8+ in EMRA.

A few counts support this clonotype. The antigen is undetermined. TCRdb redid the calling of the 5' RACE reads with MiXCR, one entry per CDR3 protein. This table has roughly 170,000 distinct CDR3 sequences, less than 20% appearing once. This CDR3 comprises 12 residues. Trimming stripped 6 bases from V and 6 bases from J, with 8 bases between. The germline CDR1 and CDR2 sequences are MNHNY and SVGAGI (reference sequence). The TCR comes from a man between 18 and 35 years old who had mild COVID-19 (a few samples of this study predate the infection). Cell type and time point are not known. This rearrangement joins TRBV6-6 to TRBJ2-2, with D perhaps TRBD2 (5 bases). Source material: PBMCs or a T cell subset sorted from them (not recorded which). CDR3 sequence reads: CASRLVSGELFF. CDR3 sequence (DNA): TGTGCCAGCAGACTAGTATCCGGGGAGCTGTTTTTT.